This TCR beta chain was obtained from a study of CXCR3-negative and CXCR3-positive naive CD8 T cells (dated 2019 in TCRdb). About the study as a whole: Approximately 130 million TRB reads were obtained in total, roughly 1.5 +/- 0.3 million reads per library. Diversity and physicochemical repertoire analyses were performed on about 12 donors pooled from two independent experiments. TRBV-TRBJ cluster analysis included naive subsets from about five donors and memory cells from 3 donors.

The run used a NextSeq 550. The Human TCR Profiling Kit (MiLaboratory) was used to prepare UMI-labeled 5' RACE TRB cDNA libraries. The full amount of extracted RNA was used for cDNA synthesis, and the full amount of resulting cDNA was used for PCR amplification. The libraries were made side by side, with each library going through the same number of PCR cycles. The study's processing was this. MIGEC and MiXCR extracted about 50,000 +/- 10,000 unique UMI-labeled TRB cDNA molecules per library, requiring at least two reads per UMI. An average of approximately 40,000 +/- 10,000 functional in-frame TRB CDR3 nucleotide clonotypes without stop codons was found per library. After each sample was downsampled to 5000 UMI-labeled TRB molecules, VDJtools was used to calculate diversity metrics such as normalized Shannon-Wiener and Chao1. VDJtools was used to calculate clonotype-size-weighted physicochemical properties of the central five CDR3 residues, namely interaction energy, strength, volume and Kidera factor 4. Following reprocessing of the reads by TCRdb, the data hold one row per CDR3 protein sequence and no DNA is available. Clone size and V and J calls follow TCRdb, not the original study. The sample's table lists a count of some 28,000 distinct CDR3 sequences. The ten largest make up roughly 10% of the sample.

Paper-wide results and their limitations: Because surface CD5, which has been linked to self-reactivity in mice, was comparable between naive subsets, TCR interaction strength was also inferred from TRB CDR3 physicochemical properties. Within the same donor, TRBV-TRBJ usage looked similar between naive CXCR3-negative and CXCR3-positive cells, but memory cells had distinct patterns. Repertoire diversity was comparably high in both naive subsets but much lower in memory CD8+ T cells. Freshly isolated PBMCs were used for most assays because CXCR3 expression went down partially after cryopreservation.

Each CD8+ T cell subset was flow-sorted in triplicate, and around 320,000 cells per subset were placed directly into RLT lysis buffer. Standard density gradient centrifugation was used to isolate peripheral blood mononuclear cells from buffy coats. Total RNA was extracted from sorted cells using an RNeasy Mini Kit. Looking up the germline V gene yields CDR1 SGHTA and CDR2 FQGNSA. The CDR3 spans 13 residues, from the cysteine through the phenylalanine. DNA was not recorded. In regard to this clonotype: It has no known antigen specificity.

The chain uses TRBV7-2 and TRBJ1-1; TCRdb returns TRBD1, unconfirmable since there is no DNA. What was sequenced was memory CD8+ T cells from blood. Interpreted using the paper, the cell subset or site label stands for: conventional CD8+ memory T cells (TMEM), sorted as controls. This sequence was found in a human donor in good health. Some clones in this sample may be carry-over from other donors' samples. The CDR3 protein is CASSWGLNTEAFF. The variable domain in full, with residues beyond the CDR3 obtained from the reference TRBV7-2 and TRBJ1-1 genes, is GAGVSQSPSNKVTEKGKDVELRCDPISGHTALYWYRQSLGQGLEFLIYFQGNSAPDKSGLPSDRFSAERTGGSVSTLTIQRTQQEDSAVYLCASSWGLNTEAFFGQGTRLTVV.